The 8 T cell receptor beta chains reported below all come from one sample, sequenced in a study of molecular identifiers for immune sequencing clone quantification. A single record per CDR3 protein comes from TCRdb applying MiXCR to the PCR reads. Altogether hundreds of thousands of distinct CDR3 sequences are present, about 25% being singletons, with the ten largest covering around 0.78%. Sequencing was performed on naive CD8+ T cells from blood, with Jurkat cell RNA spiked in. The subset was: FACS-sorted CD8+CD4-CCR7+CD45RA+ naive T cells. The receptor set was obtained from a human donor in good health. Some libraries in this study had Jurkat cell RNA spiked in.

This clonotype was observed a handful of times. This chain uses TRBV7-9 with TRBJ2-1, with D perhaps given as TRBD1 or TRBD2 (6 bases each). With 2 bases removed from V and 8 bases from J, the gap between germline ends came to 22 bases. The CDR3 is made up of 17 amino acids. Germline CDR1 reads SEHNR; CDR2 reads FQNEAQ (reference sequence). DNA for the CDR3: TGTGCCAGCAGCTTACCCCAGAATTGGGGGGCGTTTCATGAGCAGTTCTTC. The encoded protein is CASSLPQNWGAFHEQFF.

This clonotype was recorded a few times. The rearrangement links TRBV9 to TRBJ2-5; no reliable D call. V lost 1 base to trimming and J lost 5 bases, with 9 bases between them. CDR3 length equals 13 residues. Germline CDR1 reads SGDLS; CDR2 reads YYNGEE. CDR3: CASSVMVEETQYF. In DNA, the CDR3 is TGTGCCAGCAGCGTAATGGTGGAGGAGACCCAGTACTTC.

Only a few counts were recorded for this clonotype. J is TRBJ1-5 and V is TRBV18, with D unclear. This CDR3 has 15 residues. In germline, CDR1 is KGHSH, CDR2 LQKENI. V shed 6 bases and J shed 0 bases, with 12 bases lying between them. This CDR3 reads CASSLREYSNQPQHF. The CDR3 region has the DNA TGTGCCAGCTCCCTTCGGGAATATAGCAATCAGCCCCAGCATTTT.

As regards this clonotype: The junction differs from germline at one of its ends, possibly a read error. The chain joins TRBV30 to TRBJ2-1, with 9 bases fitting TRBD1. The CDR3 is 13 residues long. In germline, CDR1 is GTSNPN, CDR2 SVGIG (reference sequence). The CDR3 DNA is TGTGCCTGGAGTGTGACAGGGGGTCGTGAGCGGTTCTTC. It specifies CAWSVTGGRERFF.

The chain uses TRBV5-1 and TRBJ1-1, with D possibly TRBD1 on 5 matching bases. Trimming shortened V by 2 bases and J by 1 base, and 9 bases separated the two germline ends. CDR1 SGHRS and CDR2 YFSETQ come from the germline V gene. The CDR3 has 14 amino acids. As DNA, the CDR3 is TGCGCCAGCAGCTTATCAGGGCCGAACACTGAAGCTTTCTTT. Translating gives CASSLSGPNTEAFF.

The chain combines TRBV7-9 with TRBJ2-7; no firm D call. Trimming removed 5 bases at V and 8 bases at J, with 10 bases between. CDR3 length: 11 amino acids. Germline CDR1 SEHNR, CDR2 FQNEAQ (reference sequence). The CDR3 sequence is CASSRTHQQYF. CDR3 nucleotides: TGTGCCAGCAGCCGAACCCACCAGCAGTACTTC. The entire variable domain, with the rest obtained from reference TRBV7-9 and TRBJ2-7, is as follows: DTGVSQNPRHKITKRGQNVTFRCDPISEHNRLYWYRQTLGQGPEFLTYFQNEAQLEKSRLLSDRFSAERPKGSFSTLEIQRTEQGDSAMYLCASSRTHQQYFGPGTRLTVT.

This clonotype was detected a few times. The chain joins TRBV2 to TRBJ2-7, with 8 bases fitting TRBD1. Losses at the gene ends were 6 bases for V and 5 bases for J; bases not matched to a gene: 9. The CDR3 spans 14 residues. Germline values: CDR1 SNHLY, CDR2 FYNNEI. The CDR3 nucleotides read TGTGCCAGCAGACGATTGACAGGGGTGAACGAGCAGTACTTC. It yields the protein CASRRLTGVNEQYF.

The chain couples TRBV21-1 to TRBJ1-1; TRBD1, as called in the table, went unchecked against the DNA. TRBV21-1 counts as a pseudogene. The length of the CDR3 is 16 residues. The CDR3 region has the DNA TGTGCCAGCAGCAAACAGGGGCAAGCACAGAACACTGAAGCTTTCTTT. This gives the protein CASSKQGQAQNTEAFF.